This T cell receptor beta chain derives from a study of vaccination effects on CD4 cells after COVID-19. Viral peptide pool expansion of antigen-specific CD4+ T cells preceded sequencing in the ViraFEST assay. The culture ran for about eleven days before CD4+ T cells were isolated. Produced via immunoSEQ multiplex PCR; TCRdb's table is partial and in-frame only. The repertoire holds more than 25,000 clones, with approximately 68% as singletons. Remarks on this clone: Its antigen is unknown.

This CDR3 is built from 16 residues. Germline assignment: CDR1 LGHNA and CDR2 YNFKEQ. Trimming removed 1 base from V and 1 base from J, with 8 bases in between. This receptor was taken from a human donor who received a COVID-19 vaccine. The chain combines TRBV4-2 with TRBJ2-6; D might be TRBD1 (5 bases). The sequencing used CD4+ T cells from PBMCs cultured with HCoV-229E spike peptides, collected before COVID-19 vaccination. CDR3 DNA: TGTGCCAGCAGCCAAGGGGCAGGGTCTGGGGCCAACGTCCTGACTTTC. This gives the protein CASSQGAGSGANVLTF.